This T cell receptor (beta chain) originates from a study of response to subunit inactivated influenza vaccine. There are a few counts of this clonotype. The antigen is unknown. Using its own MiXCR run on the RT-PCR reads, TCRdb lists one record per CDR3 protein. The data hold just under 550,000 distinct CDR3 sequences, with 20% to 25% observed a single time. Findings and caveats of the study: T cells newly recruited by each seasonal influenza vaccination are few, the authors suggested.

The V gene end was trimmed by 2 bases and the J gene end by 1 base; junction bases not matched to a gene: 6. The germline V gene encodes CDR1 MNHEY and CDR2 SVGAGI. The CDR3 has 16 amino acids. This sample also belongs to another study, concerning T cells expressing NK-cell markers. From that second work: Libraries used 5'RACE template switching adding universal primer site and UMIs. In several experiments, sorting was confined to alpha-beta TCR T cells through use of an anti-gamma-delta TCR antibody. In about six donors, dominant NKG2C+ clonotypes were about 1.0-8% of CD8+ T cells. Four of the donors also had these clonotypes leading their CD3+CD56-NKG2C+ fraction.

This specimen consisted of CD4+ T cells sorted from PBMCs, obtained roughly 12 days after vaccination. The chain uses TRBV6-5 and TRBJ2-7; 9 positions agree with TRBD1. This sequence was found in a man aged 50-59 years who received an inactivated influenza vaccine. The CDR3 region has the DNA TGTGCCAGCAGTTACAAAAGGGACAGGGCTTCCTACGAGCAGTACTTC. Translating gives CASSYKRDRASYEQYF.